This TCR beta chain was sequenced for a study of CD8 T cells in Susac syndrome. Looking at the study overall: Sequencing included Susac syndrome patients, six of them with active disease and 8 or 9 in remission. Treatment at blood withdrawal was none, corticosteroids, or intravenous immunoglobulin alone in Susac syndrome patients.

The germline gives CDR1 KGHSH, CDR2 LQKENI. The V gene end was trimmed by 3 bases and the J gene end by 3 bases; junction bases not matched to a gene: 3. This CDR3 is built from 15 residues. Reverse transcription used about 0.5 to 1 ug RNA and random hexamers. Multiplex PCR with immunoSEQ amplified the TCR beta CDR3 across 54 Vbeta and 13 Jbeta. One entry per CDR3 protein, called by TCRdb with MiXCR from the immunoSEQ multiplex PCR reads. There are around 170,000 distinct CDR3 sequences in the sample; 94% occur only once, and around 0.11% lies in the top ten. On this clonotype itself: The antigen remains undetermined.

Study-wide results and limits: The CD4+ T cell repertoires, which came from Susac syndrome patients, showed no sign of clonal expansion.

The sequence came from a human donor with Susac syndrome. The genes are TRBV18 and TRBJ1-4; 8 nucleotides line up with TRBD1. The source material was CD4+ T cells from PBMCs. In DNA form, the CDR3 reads TGTGCCAGCTCACCGGGACAGGCACCTAATGAAAAACTGTTTTTT. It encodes CASSPGQAPNEKLFF.